This TCR beta chain was observed in a study of cytomegalovirus exposure and HLA in healthy donors. The PCR was carried out with 60 Vbeta primers and 13 Jbeta primers. The table came from immunoSEQ multiplex PCR; TCRdb's copy has only in-frame clones and leaves some out. Found here are 150,000 to 200,000 clones, about four fifths of them singletons; the top ten hold more than 3%. The source is a man aged 35 to 55 in good health and CMV-seropositive. The material sequenced was PBMCs.

The CDR3 sequence: CATSGTGVQETQYF. CDR3 DNA: TGCGCCACTTCCGGGACAGGGGTTCAAGAGACCCAGTACTTC. V usage is TRBV5-1 and J usage is TRBJ2-5; 10 bases line up with TRBD1. Germline loops: CDR1 SGHRS, CDR2 YFSETQ. Unmatched junction bases numbered 7, after V lost 9 bases and J lost 2 bases. This CDR3 has 14 amino acids.